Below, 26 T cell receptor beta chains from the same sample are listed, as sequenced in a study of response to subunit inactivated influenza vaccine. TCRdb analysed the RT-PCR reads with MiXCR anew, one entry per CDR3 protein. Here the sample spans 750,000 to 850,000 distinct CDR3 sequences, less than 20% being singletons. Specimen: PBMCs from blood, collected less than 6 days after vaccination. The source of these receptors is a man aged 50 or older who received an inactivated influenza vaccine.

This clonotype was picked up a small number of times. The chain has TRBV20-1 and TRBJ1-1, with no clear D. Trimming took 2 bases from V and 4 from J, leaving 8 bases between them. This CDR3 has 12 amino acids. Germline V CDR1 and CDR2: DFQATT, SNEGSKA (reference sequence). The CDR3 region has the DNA TGCAGTGCTAGACCGGGTTCCACTGAAGCTTTCTTT. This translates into CSARPGSTEAFF.

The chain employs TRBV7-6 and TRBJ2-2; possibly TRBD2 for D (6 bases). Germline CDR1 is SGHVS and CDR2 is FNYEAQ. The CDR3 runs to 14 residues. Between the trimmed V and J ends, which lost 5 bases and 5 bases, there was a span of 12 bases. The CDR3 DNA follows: TGTGCCAGCAGCCAACGACTAGTAACCGGGGAGCTGTTTTTT. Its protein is CASSQRLVTGELFF.

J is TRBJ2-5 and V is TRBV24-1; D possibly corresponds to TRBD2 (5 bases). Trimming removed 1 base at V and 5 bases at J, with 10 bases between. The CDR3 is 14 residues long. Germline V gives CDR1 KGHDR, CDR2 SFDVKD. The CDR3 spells CATSDFGESETQYF. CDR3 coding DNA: TGTGCCACCAGTGATTTCGGGGAATCGGAGACCCAGTACTTC.

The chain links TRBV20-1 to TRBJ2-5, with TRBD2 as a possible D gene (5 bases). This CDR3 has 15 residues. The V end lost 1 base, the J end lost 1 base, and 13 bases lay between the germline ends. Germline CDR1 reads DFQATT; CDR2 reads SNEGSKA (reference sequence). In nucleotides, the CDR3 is TGCAGTGCTAGAGCCCCCCGCGAGGGCCAAGAGACCCAGTACTTC. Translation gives CSARAPREGQETQYF.

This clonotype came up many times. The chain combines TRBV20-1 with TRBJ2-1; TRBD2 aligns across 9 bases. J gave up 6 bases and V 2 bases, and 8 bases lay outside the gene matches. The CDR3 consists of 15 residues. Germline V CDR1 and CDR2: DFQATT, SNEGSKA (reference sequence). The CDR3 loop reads CSARQPGGRANEQFF. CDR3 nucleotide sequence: TGCAGTGCTAGACAACCTGGCGGGAGGGCCAATGAGCAGTTCTTC.

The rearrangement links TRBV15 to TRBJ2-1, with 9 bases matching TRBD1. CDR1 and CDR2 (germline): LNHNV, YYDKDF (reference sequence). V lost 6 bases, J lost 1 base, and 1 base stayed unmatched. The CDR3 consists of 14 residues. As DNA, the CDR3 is TGTGCCACCAGGACAGGGGGTTCCTACAATGAGCAGTTCTTC. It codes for CATRTGGSYNEQFF.

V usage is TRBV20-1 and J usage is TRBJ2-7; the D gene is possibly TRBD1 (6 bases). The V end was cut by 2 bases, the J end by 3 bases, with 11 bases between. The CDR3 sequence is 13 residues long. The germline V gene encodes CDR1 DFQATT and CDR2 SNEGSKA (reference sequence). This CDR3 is CSARRDTRYEQYF. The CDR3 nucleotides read TGCAGTGCTAGACGGGACACTCGCTACGAGCAGTACTTC.

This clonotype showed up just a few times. The CDR3: CASSLAGTGAQPQHF. In nucleotides, the CDR3 is TGCGCCAGCAGCTTGGCCGGGACAGGGGCTCAGCCCCAGCATTTT. The J gene is TRBJ1-5, the V gene TRBV5-1, with 10 bases identical to TRBD1. V gave up 0 bases and J gave up 6 bases; unmatched junction bases: 3. This CDR3 has 15 amino acids. Germline V lookup: CDR1 SGHRS, CDR2 YFSETQ.

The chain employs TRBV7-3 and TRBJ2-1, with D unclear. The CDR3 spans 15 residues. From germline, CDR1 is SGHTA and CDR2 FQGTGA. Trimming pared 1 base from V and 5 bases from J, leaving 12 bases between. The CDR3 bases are TGTGCCAGCAGCTTAAATGGGGTGAGGAACAATGAGCAGTTCTTC. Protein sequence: CASSLNGVRNNEQFF.

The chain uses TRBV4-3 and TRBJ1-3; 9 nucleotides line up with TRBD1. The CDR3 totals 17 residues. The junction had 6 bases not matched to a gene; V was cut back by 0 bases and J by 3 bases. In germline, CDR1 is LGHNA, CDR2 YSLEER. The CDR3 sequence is CASSQDQQGAFGNTIYF. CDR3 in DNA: TGCGCCAGCAGCCAAGATCAACAGGGGGCTTTTGGAAACACCATATATTTT.

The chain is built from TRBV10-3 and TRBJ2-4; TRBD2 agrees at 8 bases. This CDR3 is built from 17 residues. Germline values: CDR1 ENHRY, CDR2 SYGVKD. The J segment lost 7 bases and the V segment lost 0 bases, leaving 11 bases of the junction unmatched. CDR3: CAISESLARGGKNIQYF. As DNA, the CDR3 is TGTGCCATCAGTGAGTCTCTAGCCCGGGGGGGCAAGAACATTCAGTACTTC.

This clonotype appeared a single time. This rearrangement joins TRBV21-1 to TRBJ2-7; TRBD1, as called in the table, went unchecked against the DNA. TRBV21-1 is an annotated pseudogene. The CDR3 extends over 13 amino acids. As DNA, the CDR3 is TGTGCCAGACCGACGGACAGGGTATCCGAGCAGTACTTC. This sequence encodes CARPTDRVSEQYF.

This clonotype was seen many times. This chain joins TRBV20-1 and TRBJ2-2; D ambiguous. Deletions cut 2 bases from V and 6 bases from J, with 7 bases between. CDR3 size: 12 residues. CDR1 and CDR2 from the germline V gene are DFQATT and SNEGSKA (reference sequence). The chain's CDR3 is CSARRSAGELFF. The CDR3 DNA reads TGCAGTGCTAGAAGGTCGGCCGGGGAGCTGTTTTTT.

CDR3 in DNA: TGTGCCATCAGTCAGGGGGGAAGCAATCAGCCCCAGCATTTT. Translating it yields CAISQGGSNQPQHF. The chain recombines TRBV10-3 with TRBJ1-5; 7 nucleotides agree with TRBD1. Germline V lookup: CDR1 ENHRY, CDR2 SYGVKD. This CDR3 comprises 14 residues. Trimming took 5 bases from V and 1 from J; bases not matched to a gene: 2.

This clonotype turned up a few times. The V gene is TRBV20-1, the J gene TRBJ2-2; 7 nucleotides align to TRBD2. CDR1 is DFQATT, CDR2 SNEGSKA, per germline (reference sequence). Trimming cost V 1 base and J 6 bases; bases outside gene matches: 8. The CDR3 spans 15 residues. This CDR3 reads CSARAGTKRSGELFF. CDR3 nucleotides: TGCAGTGCTAGAGCCGGGACTAAGCGTTCCGGGGAGCTGTTTTTT.

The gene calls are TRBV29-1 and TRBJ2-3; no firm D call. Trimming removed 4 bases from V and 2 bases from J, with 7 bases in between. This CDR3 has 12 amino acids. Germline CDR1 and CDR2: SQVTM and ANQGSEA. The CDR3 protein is CSVGIYTDTQYF. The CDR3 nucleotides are TGCAGCGTTGGGATCTACACAGATACGCAGTATTTT.

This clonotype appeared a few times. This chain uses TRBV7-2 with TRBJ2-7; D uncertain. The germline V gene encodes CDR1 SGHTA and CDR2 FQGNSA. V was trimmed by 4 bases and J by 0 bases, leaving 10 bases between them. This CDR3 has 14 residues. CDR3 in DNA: TGTGCCAGCAGCTCCGGACGGTACTCCTACGAGCAGTACTTC. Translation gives CASSSGRYSYEQYF.

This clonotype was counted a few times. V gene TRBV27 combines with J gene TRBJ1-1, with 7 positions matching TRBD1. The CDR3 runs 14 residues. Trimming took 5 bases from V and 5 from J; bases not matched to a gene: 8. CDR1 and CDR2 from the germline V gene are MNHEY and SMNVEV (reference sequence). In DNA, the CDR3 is TGTGCCAGCAGTCCCCGACAGGGTACAACTGAAGCTTTCTTT. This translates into CASSPRQGTTEAFF.

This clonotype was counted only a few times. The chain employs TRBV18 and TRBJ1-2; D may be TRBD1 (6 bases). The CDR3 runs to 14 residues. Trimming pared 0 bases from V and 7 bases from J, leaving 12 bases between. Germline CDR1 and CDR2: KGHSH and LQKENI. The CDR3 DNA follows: TGTGCCAGCTCACCACCGGCCAACAGGGTTGGCTACACCTTC. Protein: CASSPPANRVGYTF.

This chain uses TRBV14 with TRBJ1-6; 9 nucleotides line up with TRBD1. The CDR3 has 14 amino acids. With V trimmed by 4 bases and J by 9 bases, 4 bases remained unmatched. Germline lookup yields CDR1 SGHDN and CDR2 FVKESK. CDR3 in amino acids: CASSPQGAFSPLHF. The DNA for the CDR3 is TGTGCCAGCAGCCCACAGGGGGCATTTTCACCCCTCCACTTT.

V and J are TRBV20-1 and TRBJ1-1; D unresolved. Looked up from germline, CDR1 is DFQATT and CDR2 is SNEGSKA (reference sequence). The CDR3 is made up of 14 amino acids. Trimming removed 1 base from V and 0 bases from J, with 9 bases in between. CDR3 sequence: CSARGGTMNTEAFF. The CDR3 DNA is TGCAGTGCTAGAGGTGGCACCATGAACACTGAAGCTTTCTTT.

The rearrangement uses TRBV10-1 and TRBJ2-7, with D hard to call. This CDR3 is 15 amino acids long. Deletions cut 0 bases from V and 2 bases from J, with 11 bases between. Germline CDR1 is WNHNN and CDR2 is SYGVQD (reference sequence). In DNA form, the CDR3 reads TGCGCCAGCAGTGAGTCTTGGGTCAGTCCCTACGAGCAGTACTTC. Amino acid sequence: CASSESWVSPYEQYF.

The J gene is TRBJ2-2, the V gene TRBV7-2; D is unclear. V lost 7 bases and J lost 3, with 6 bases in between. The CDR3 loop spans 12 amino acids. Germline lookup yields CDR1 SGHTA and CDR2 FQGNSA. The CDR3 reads CASTAHTGELFF. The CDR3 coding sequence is TGTGCCAGCACCGCCCACACCGGGGAGCTGTTTTTT.

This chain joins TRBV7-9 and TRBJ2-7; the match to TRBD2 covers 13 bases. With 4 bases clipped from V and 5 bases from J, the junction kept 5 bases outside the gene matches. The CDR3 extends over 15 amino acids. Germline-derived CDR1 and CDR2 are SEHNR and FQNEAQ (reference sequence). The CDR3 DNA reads TGTGCCAGCAGCTCAACTAGCGGGAGGGGAGACGAGCAGTACTTC. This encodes CASSSTSGRGDEQYF. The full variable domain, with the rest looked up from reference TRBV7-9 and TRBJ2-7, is DTGVSQNPRHKITKRGQNVTFRCDPISEHNRLYWYRQTLGQGPEFLTYFQNEAQLEKSRLLSDRFSAERPKGSFSTLEIQRTEQGDSAMYLCASSSTSGRGDEQYFGPGTRLTVT.

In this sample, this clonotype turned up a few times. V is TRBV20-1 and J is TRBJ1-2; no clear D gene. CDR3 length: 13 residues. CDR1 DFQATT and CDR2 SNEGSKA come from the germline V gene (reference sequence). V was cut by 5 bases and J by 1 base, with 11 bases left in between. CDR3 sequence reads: CSARRTNNYGYTF. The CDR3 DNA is TGCAGTGCTCGTAGGACGAATAACTATGGCTACACCTTC.

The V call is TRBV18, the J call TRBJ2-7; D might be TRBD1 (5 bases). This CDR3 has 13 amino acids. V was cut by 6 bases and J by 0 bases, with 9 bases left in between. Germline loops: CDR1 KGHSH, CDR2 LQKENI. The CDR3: CASSETVSYEQYF. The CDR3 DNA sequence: TGTGCCAGCTCCGAGACAGTCTCCTACGAGCAGTACTTC.